Each of the 2 T cell receptor beta chains below was sequenced from the same sample in a study of molecular identifiers for immune sequencing clone quantification. TCRdb processed the PCR reads anew with MiXCR; each CDR3 protein has one entry. The sample consists of just over 35,000 distinct CDR3 sequences, around a sixth of them appearing once. Sequences were obtained from naive CD8+ T cells from blood, with Jurkat cell RNA spiked in. The subset: FACS-sorted CD8+CD4-CCR7+CD45RA+ naive T cells. These receptors all stem from a human donor in good health. Some libraries in this study had Jurkat cell RNA spiked in.

V is TRBV6-2 or TRBV6-3 and J is TRBJ2-2; D ambiguous. CDR1 and CDR2 (germline): MNHEY, SVGEGT. This CDR3 comprises 12 residues. Trimming took off 5 bases at V and 6 bases at J, with 7 bases between the two ends. CDR3 DNA: TGTGCCAGCAGTCCCTATGCCGGGGAGCTGTTTTTT. Protein: CASSPYAGELFF.

The chain carries TRBV19 and TRBJ1-1; D is undetermined. In germline, CDR1 is LNHDA, CDR2 SQIVND (reference sequence). The CDR3 has 13 residues. Between the trimmed V and J ends, which lost 7 bases and 3 bases, there was a span of 12 bases. CDR3 coding DNA: TGTGCCAGTAAGGTCCCAGCGGACACTGAAGCTTTCTTT. The encoded protein is CASKVPADTEAFF.